Listed here are 32 T cell receptor beta chains from one sample, sequenced in a study of T cells in women clearing cervical HPV infection. Profiled with immunoSEQ multiplex PCR; TCRdb holds only in-frame clones, not every one. Recorded here are 20,000 to 25,000 clones; the top ten clones represent roughly 3%. Input material: blood buffy coat. The origin of the receptors is a woman aged 18-69 years with a cervical HPV16 infection that either progressed to CIN3+ or cleared (not recorded which).

As to this clone: The DNA ends 3 residues before the CDR3 does, and the rest of the CDR3 is filled in from the germline J gene. The V call is TRBV5-1, the J call TRBJ2-7, with 9 bases identical to TRBD1. The CDR3 spans 15 residues. Trimming removed 3 bases from V and 1 base from J; junction bases left unmatched: 5. The germline CDR1 and CDR2 sequences are SGHRS and YFSETQ. The DNA read from the CDR3 is TGCGCCAGCAGCTGGACAGGGGTGGAATCCTACGAG. Translated: CASSWTGVESYE. The entire CDR3 protein reads CASSWTGVESYEQYF. The full variable domain, with the rest looked up from reference TRBV5-1 and TRBJ2-7, is KAGVTQTPRYLIKTRGQQVTLSCSPISGHRSVSWYQQTPGQGLQFLFEYFSETQRNKGNFPGRFSGRQFSNSRSEMNVSTLELGDSALYLCASSWTGVESYEQYFGPGTRLTVT.

About this clone itself: Sequence at one end of the junction differs from germline and may be a read error. The read gets to within 3 residues of the CDR3 end, and the germline J gene fills in the rest. The genes are TRBV7-7 and TRBJ2-2; D is uncertain. Germline V CDR1 and CDR2: SSHAT, FNYEAQ (reference sequence). CDR3 length equals 12 residues. Partial CDR3 DNA: TGTGCTAGCAGCTCAGAAGCCGGGGAG. Translating it yields CASSSEAGE. The CDR3 as a whole reads CASSSEAGELFF.

In the case of this clone: The CDR3 extends 3 residues past the end of the read, so its final part is completed from the germline J gene. This rearrangement joins TRBV29-1 to TRBJ1-4; weak D call: TRBD1 (5 bases). V was trimmed by 6 bases and J by 8 bases, leaving 16 bases between them. This CDR3 spans 13 amino acids. Per germline, CDR1 SQVTM and CDR2 ANQGSEA. The sequenced CDR3 bases are TGCAGCGTACTCGGGACTTGGGAGGAAAAA. It encodes CSVLGTWEEK. The whole CDR3 protein is CSVLGTWEEKLFF.

On this clone itself: The CDR3 end is not reached by the read, which stops 3 residues before it; the germline J gene fills it in. The V and J genes are TRBV7-2 and TRBJ1-1; no firm D call. Germline V gene lookup returns CDR1 SGHTA and CDR2 FQGNSA. V was shortened by 3 bases and J by 1 base, with 6 bases between the two germline ends. This CDR3 region has 13 residues. CDR3 sequence reads: CASSFARNTEAFF. The DNA read from the CDR3 is TGTGCCAGCAGCTTCGCCAGGAACACTGAA. The full variable domain, in which reference TRBV7-2 and TRBJ1-1 provide the parts outside the CDR3, is GAGVSQSPSNKVTEKGKDVELRCDPISGHTALYWYRQSLGQGLEFLIYFQGNSAPDKSGLPSDRFSAERTGGSVSTLTIQRTQQEDSAVYLCASSFARNTEAFFGQGTRLTVV.

Concerning this clone itself: Read data end 3 residues before the CDR3 end; the end is taken from the germline J gene. J is TRBJ1-2 and V is TRBV14, with D possibly TRBD1 on 6 matching bases. Between the trimmed V and J ends, which lost 4 bases and 5 bases, there was a span of 14 bases. CDR3 length equals 14 residues. In germline, CDR1 is SGHDN, CDR2 FVKESK. The part of the CDR3 DNA that was read is TGTGCCAGCAGCCCTAGGACAGCCGGTTATGGC. It encodes CASSPRTAGYG. The CDR3 in its entirety is CASSPRTAGYGYTF.

In the case of this clone: The CDR3 extends 3 residues past the end of the read, so its final part is completed from the germline J gene. This chain connects TRBV20-1 to TRBJ2-1; D unclear. The CDR3 extends over 16 amino acids. Deletions cut 3 bases from V and 0 bases from J, with 15 bases between. The V gene's germline CDR1 is DFQATT and CDR2 SNEGSKA (reference sequence). The CDR3 sequence is CSARLPTAPSYNEQFF. CDR3 DNA, as far as it was read: TGCAGTGCTAGGTTACCGACTGCTCCCTCCTACAATGAG.

A note on this clone: The CDR3 end lies 3 residues beyond the end of the read and is filled in from the germline J gene. The chain joins TRBV10-3 to TRBJ2-1; 9 nucleotides match TRBD2. Trimming removed 7 bases from V and 5 bases from J; junction bases left unmatched: 12. The CDR3 runs to 16 residues. Germline V gene lookup returns CDR1 ENHRY and CDR2 SYGVKD. CDR3 in amino acids: CAINPFSGGPNNEQFF. CDR3 DNA, as far as it was read: TGTGCCATCAACCCTTTTAGCGGGGGCCCCAACAATGAG.

As concerns this clone: The read ends 3 residues shy of where the CDR3 ends; the end is completed using the germline J gene. V is TRBV29-1 and J is TRBJ1-1; TRBD1 aligns across 12 bases. The CDR3 length is 14 residues. With 6 bases clipped from V and 4 bases from J, the junction kept 6 bases outside the gene matches. Germline assignment: CDR1 SQVTM and CDR2 ANQGSEA. This CDR3 is CSVAGQGAATEAFF. The sequenced part of the CDR3 DNA is TGCAGCGTCGCGGGACAGGGGGCGGCCACTGAA.

As to this clone: Sequencing ends 3 residues short of the CDR3 end; the germline J gene provides the rest. This chain joins TRBV2 and TRBJ1-1, with D uncertain. Germline V lookup: CDR1 SNHLY, CDR2 FYNNEI. The CDR3 sequence is 10 residues long. The DNA read from the CDR3 is TGTGCCAGCATGCTAGTAGAA. Translated, it gives CASMLVE. The entire CDR3 is CASMLVEAFF.

About this clone itself: The read falls 3 residues short of the CDR3 end, and the missing part is taken from the germline J gene. The chain recombines TRBV7-9 with TRBJ1-2; 8 positions match TRBD1. There are 13 residues in the CDR3. The V gene end was trimmed by 1 base and the J gene end by 5 bases; junction bases not matched to a gene: 0. Per germline, CDR1 SEHNR and CDR2 FQNEAQ (reference sequence). The part of the CDR3 DNA that was read is TGTGCCAGCAGCTTAGGGACAGGGTATGGC. The encoded protein is CASSLGTGYG. Given in full, the CDR3 is CASSLGTGYGYTF.

With respect to this clone: Sequencing ends 3 residues short of the CDR3 end; the germline J gene provides the rest. V usage is TRBV18 and J usage is TRBJ1-1; D possibly corresponds to TRBD1 (6 bases). Germline CDR1 is KGHSH and CDR2 is LQKENI. V gave up 6 bases and J gave up 4 bases, with 9 bases separating them. The CDR3 consists of 12 residues. Incomplete CDR3 DNA: TGTGCCAGCTCGCAAGGGGGCACTGAA. Protein sequence: CASSQGGTE. The full CDR3 sequence reads CASSQGGTEAFF.

The covered CDR3 bases are TGTGCCAGCAGCTCCGGGTCGGTCGAG. Amino acids: CASSSGSVE. The full CDR3 protein is CASSSGSVEQYF. The rearrangement uses TRBV5-6 and TRBJ2-7; D ambiguous. With the read ending 3 residues before the CDR3 end, the germline J gene is used to fill in that end. The CDR3 runs to 12 residues. Trimming took 3 bases from V and 6 from J, leaving 10 bases between them. Germline V lookup: CDR1 SGHDT, CDR2 YYEEEE.

About this clone itself: The read halts 3 residues ahead of the CDR3 end, with the missing end drawn from the germline J gene. V usage is TRBV18 and J usage is TRBJ1-2, with D tentatively TRBD1 (5 bases). The V gene's germline CDR1 is KGHSH and CDR2 LQKENI. The CDR3 consists of 16 residues. The sequenced part of the CDR3 DNA is TGTGCCAGCTCACCACCGGGACTAGCGACAACCTACGAC. Its translation is CASSPPGLATTYD. Given in full, the CDR3 is CASSPPGLATTYDYTF. Supplemented by reference TRBV18 and TRBJ1-2, the full variable domain reads NAGVMQNPRHLVRRRGQEARLRCSPMKGHSHVYWYRQLPEEGLKFMVYLQKENIIDESGMPKERFSAEFPKEGPSILRIQQVVRGDSAAYFCASSPPGLATTYDYTFGSGTRLTVV.

A note on this clone: The read comes to an end 3 residues before the CDR3 does, leaving the germline J gene to fill in the end. The rearrangement uses TRBV11-2 and TRBJ2-7, with 7 bases aligning to TRBD1. The V gene's germline CDR1 is SGHAT and CDR2 FQNNGV. The CDR3 consists of 15 residues. J was trimmed by 2 bases and V by 5 bases; bases with no gene match: 9. CDR3: CASSPSRGTAYEQYF. CDR3 DNA (partial): TGTGCCAGCAGCCCGAGCAGGGGGACAGCCTACGAG.

A remark on this clone: The read ends 3 residues early relative to the CDR3; the germline J gene fills the gap. The chain employs TRBV7-9 and TRBJ1-1; D perhaps matches TRBD1 (5 bases). CDR3 length: 11 amino acids. V was trimmed by 8 bases and J by 4 bases, leaving 8 bases between them. The germline V gene has CDR1 SEHNR and CDR2 FQNEAQ (reference sequence). The CDR3 DNA, read in part, is TGTGCCAGCCGGGGGGGCACTGAA. This gives the protein CASRGGTE. The entire CDR3 reads CASRGGTEAFF.

CDR3 bases read: TGTGCCAGCAGCTTAACTGGGGCTAGCGGGAGTGGAGAGACC. This encodes CASSLTGASGSGET. The entire CDR3 sequence reads CASSLTGASGSGETQYF. J is TRBJ2-5 and V is TRBV7-3, with 10 bases matching TRBD2. The read falls 3 residues short of the CDR3 end, and the missing part is taken from the germline J gene. The CDR3 contains 17 residues. CDR1 and CDR2 (germline): SGHTA, FQGTGA. The V gene end was trimmed by 0 bases and the J gene end by 4 bases; junction bases not matched to a gene: 8.

Worth noting for this clone: The read falls 3 residues short of the CDR3 end, and the missing part is taken from the germline J gene. The J gene is TRBJ1-2, the V gene TRBV6-2 or TRBV6-3; D might be TRBD1 (6 bases). Germline CDR1 and CDR2: MNHEY and SVGEGT. The CDR3 is made up of 13 amino acids. Incomplete CDR3 DNA: TGTGCCAGCAGTCGTCAAGCCCCGACAGGT. This translates into CASSRQAPTG. The entire CDR3 reads CASSRQAPTGYTF.

About this clone: The observed sequence ends 3 residues before the CDR3 terminus, with the missing tail filled in from the germline J gene. The chain couples TRBV5-4 to TRBJ2-4, with D possibly being TRBD1 (5 bases). This CDR3 is 13 amino acids long. Germline V CDR1 and CDR2: SGHNT, YYREEE (reference sequence). CDR3 residues: CASSLNGARIQYF. The covered CDR3 bases are TGTGCCAGCAGCCTAAATGGGGCGCGGATT.

Worth noting for this clone: The CDR3 end falls 3 residues outside the read, so it is completed with the germline J gene. This rearrangement joins TRBV20-1 to TRBJ2-1, with 8 bases that match TRBD2. V shed 0 bases and J 4 bases; nucleotides not matched to a gene: 2. The CDR3 extends over 14 amino acids. Germline-derived CDR1 and CDR2 are DFQATT and SNEGSKA (reference sequence). The CDR3 region is CSARELADYNEQFF. The DNA read from the CDR3 is TGCAGTGCTAGAGAACTAGCGGATTACAATGAG.

The CDR3 region is CSARPAGPNYEQYF. The CDR3 bases that were read are TGCAGTGCTAGACCAGCGGGACCGAACTACGAG. This rearrangement joins TRBV20-1 to TRBJ2-7, with 7 bases that match TRBD2. The read stops 3 residues short of the end of the CDR3; the missing end is completed from the germline J gene. With V trimmed by 2 bases and J by 3 bases, 7 bases remained unmatched. CDR1 is DFQATT, CDR2 SNEGSKA, per germline (reference sequence). The CDR3 totals 14 residues.

A remark on this clone: Read coverage stops 3 residues before the CDR3 terminus; the germline J gene supplies the remainder. The rearrangement links TRBV19 to TRBJ2-3; TRBD1 or TRBD2 may be the D gene (5 bases each). CDR3 length: 13 residues. Germline lookup yields CDR1 LNHDA and CDR2 SQIVND (reference sequence). CDR3 loop: CASSITRRETQYF. CDR3 DNA (partial): TGTGCCAGTAGTATTACTCGCAGGGAGACG.

Details on this clone: Read data end 3 residues before the CDR3 end; the end is taken from the germline J gene. The chain couples TRBV7-2 to TRBJ2-3; possible D gene TRBD1, 7 bases. Trimming shortened V by 0 bases and J by 2 bases, and 18 bases separated the two germline ends. CDR3 size: 18 residues. Germline V CDR1 and CDR2: SGHTA, FQGNSA. CDR3 DNA (partial): TGTGCCAGCAGCTTAGCGCAGGGGGGAACCCTACTCACAGATACG. It yields the protein CASSLAQGGTLLTDT. The full CDR3 sequence reads CASSLAQGGTLLTDTQYF.

Remarks on this clone: The CDR3 end lies 3 residues beyond the end of the read and is filled in from the germline J gene. The rearrangement links TRBV7-6 to TRBJ1-6; 7 bases are a match to TRBD1. Trimming took 1 base from V and 7 from J; bases not matched to a gene: 4. Germline loops: CDR1 SGHVS, CDR2 FNYEAQ. The CDR3 covers 15 residues. The CDR3 reads CASSLDGTENSPLHF. CDR3 DNA (partial): TGTGCCAGCAGCTTAGATGGGACAGAGAATTCACCC.

This clone is labeled large based on frequency. The missing CDR3 end, 3 residues past where the read stops, is filled in from the germline J gene. The chain uses TRBV28 and TRBJ1-5; D uncertain. Germline CDR1 and CDR2: MDHEN and SYDVKM. V lost 4 bases to trimming and J lost 8 bases, with 15 bases between them. This CDR3 region has 14 residues. The CDR3 region is CASSSPFLEKPQHF. Partial CDR3 DNA: TGTGCCAGCAGTTCCCCATTTTTAGAAAAGCCC.

Regarding this clone: One end of the junction fails to match germline, which may point to a read error. The CDR3 end falls 3 residues outside the read, so it is completed with the germline J gene. This specimen includes other DNA sequences encoding the same CDR3. The rearrangement uses TRBV30 and TRBJ1-3; 9 bases are a match to TRBD1. The germline gives CDR1 GTSNPN, CDR2 SVGIG (reference sequence). The CDR3 has 13 amino acids. CDR3 loop: CAWGPGQGNTIYF. Partial CDR3 DNA: TGTGCCTGGGGCCCGGGACAGGGAAACACT.

About this clone itself: Read data end 3 residues before the CDR3 end; the end is taken from the germline J gene. V is TRBV5-4 and J is TRBJ2-6; D is unclear. Germline V gives CDR1 SGHNT, CDR2 YYREEE (reference sequence). The CDR3 consists of 13 residues. With 5 bases removed from V and 2 bases from J, the gap between germline ends came to 5 bases. CDR3 loop: CASRRAGANVLTF. CDR3 bases read: TGTGCCAGCAGAAGGGCTGGGGCCAACGTC.

Considering frequency, this clone is medium-sized. At one end, the junction sequence differs from germline, possibly due to a read error. The read is 3 residues too short to cover the CDR3 end, so that end is filled in from the germline J gene. The rearrangement links TRBV7-7 to TRBJ2-7; the D gene is possibly TRBD2 (5 bases). The CDR3 has 15 residues. The germline CDR1 and CDR2 sequences are SSHAT and FNYEAQ (reference sequence). Partial CDR3 DNA: TGTGCTAGCAGCTTAGCGAAAGGTGTGAGCTACGAG. Encoded protein: CASSLAKGVSYE. The entire CDR3 protein reads CASSLAKGVSYEQYF.

With regard to this clone: The observed sequence ends 3 residues before the CDR3 terminus, with the missing tail filled in from the germline J gene. The rearrangement uses TRBV20-1 and TRBJ2-2, with 9 bases that match TRBD2. There are 15 residues in the CDR3. The germline gives CDR1 DFQATT, CDR2 SNEGSKA (reference sequence). The CDR3: CSAAGGLSGANVLFF. The CDR3 bases that were read are TGCAGTGCCGCGGGGGGGTTGTCTGGGGCCAACGTG.

In regard to this clone: The read terminates 3 residues ahead of where the CDR3 ends, so the germline J gene completes it. V is TRBV19 and J is TRBJ2-3; 9 bases are shared with TRBD1. The V gene's germline CDR1 is LNHDA and CDR2 SQIVND (reference sequence). This CDR3 region has 15 residues. This CDR3 reads CASSHGQGRGETQYF. The CDR3 DNA, read in part, is TGTGCCAGTAGCCACGGACAGGGGAGGGGGGAGACG.

A word on this clone: The read gets to within 3 residues of the CDR3 end, and the germline J gene fills in the rest. The V and J genes are TRBV29-1 and TRBJ2-5; the D gene is possibly TRBD2 (6 bases). Looked up from germline, CDR1 is SQVTM and CDR2 is ANQGSEA. The CDR3 sequence is 15 residues long. CDR3 sequence: CSVDGGAASTDTQYF. Partial CDR3 DNA: TGCAGCGTTGACGGCGGGGCCGCTAGCACAGATACC.

With respect to this clone: The CDR3 end is not reached by the read, which stops 3 residues before it; the germline J gene fills it in. Other DNA sequences of this sample code for an identical CDR3. The genes are TRBV6-1 and TRBJ1-3, with 8 bases fitting TRBD1. The V gene's germline CDR1 is MNHNS and CDR2 SASEGT. Trimming removed 3 bases from V and 3 bases from J; junction bases left unmatched: 7. The CDR3 totals 16 residues. The CDR3 DNA, read in part, is TGTGCCAGCAGTGAGGCCGGGACAGGCTTTGGAAACACC. The encoded protein is CASSEAGTGFGNT. Given in full, the CDR3 is CASSEAGTGFGNTIYF.

Note on this clone: The read terminates 3 residues ahead of where the CDR3 ends, so the germline J gene completes it. V is TRBV10-2 and J is TRBJ2-1, with D tentatively TRBD2 (5 bases). CDR3 size: 17 residues. CDR1 and CDR2 from the germline V gene are WSHSY and SAAADI. V lost 1 base, J lost 9 bases, and 22 bases lay in between. CDR3 residues: CASSEWGWSPEDSEQFF. CDR3 bases read: TGCGCCAGCAGTGAGTGGGGATGGTCGCCTGAGGACTCTGAG.